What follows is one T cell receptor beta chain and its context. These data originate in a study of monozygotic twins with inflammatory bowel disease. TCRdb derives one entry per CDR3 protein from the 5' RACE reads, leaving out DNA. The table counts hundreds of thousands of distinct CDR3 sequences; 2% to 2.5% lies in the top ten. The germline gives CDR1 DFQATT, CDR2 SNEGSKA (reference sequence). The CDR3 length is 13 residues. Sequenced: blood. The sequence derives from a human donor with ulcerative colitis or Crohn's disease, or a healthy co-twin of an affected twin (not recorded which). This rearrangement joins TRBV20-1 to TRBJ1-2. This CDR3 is CSARDTWSYGYTF.